The 19 T cell receptor beta chains below were found in one sample sequenced in a study of blood T cell repertoires in COVID-19. Profiled with immunoSEQ multiplex PCR; TCRdb holds only in-frame clones, not every one. This table has 120,000 or so clones, over 55% appearing once. Sequencing input: peripheral blood. The receptors stem from a woman between 65 and 79 years old with acute or convalescent COVID-19.

The chain joins TRBV7-2 to TRBJ2-5, with 8 bases identical to TRBD2. The CDR3 contains 15 residues. The germline V gene encodes CDR1 SGHTA and CDR2 FQGNSA. V was pared by 3 bases and J by 4 bases, with 7 bases of the junction left unmatched. This CDR3 reads CASSFSGDSRETQYF. CDR3 bases: TGTGCCAGCAGCTTTAGCGGGGACTCTCGAGAGACCCAGTACTTC. Together with reference TRBV7-2 and TRBJ2-5, the CDR3 gives the full variable domain: GAGVSQSPSNKVTEKGKDVELRCDPISGHTALYWYRQSLGQGLEFLIYFQGNSAPDKSGLPSDRFSAERTGGSVSTLTIQRTQQEDSAVYLCASSFSGDSRETQYFGPGTRLLVL.

V and J are TRBV30 and TRBJ2-2; no clear D gene. The V end lost 4 bases, the J end lost 1 base, and 7 bases lay between the germline ends. This CDR3 is built from 13 residues. Germline assignment: CDR1 GTSNPN and CDR2 SVGIG (reference sequence). The CDR3 here is CAWTSQNTGELFF. Written as DNA, the CDR3 is TGTGCCTGGACCTCACAGAACACCGGGGAGCTGTTTTTT.

The V and J genes are TRBV19 and TRBJ2-2, with 9 bases fitting TRBD1. This CDR3 contains 17 residues. V gave up 5 bases and J gave up 4 bases; unmatched junction bases: 11. Germline CDR1 is LNHDA and CDR2 is SQIVND (reference sequence). CDR3 coding DNA: TGTGCCAGTAGTCGAATGCCGGGACAGGGAGGCACCGGGGAGCTGTTTTTT. Translation gives CASSRMPGQGGTGELFF.

The chain links TRBV21-1 to TRBJ2-3; TRBD2, the table's D call, was not compared with the DNA. TRBV21-1 is a pseudogene segment. The CDR3 is 16 amino acids. CDR3 in amino acids: CASSKDGGGLTDTQYF. The CDR3, as DNA: TGTGCCAGCAGCAAAGACGGCGGAGGTCTCACAGATACGCAGTATTTT.

The chain joins TRBV5-1 to TRBJ1-5; TRBD1 matches at 8 bases. The germline V gene has CDR1 SGHRS and CDR2 YFSETQ. The CDR3 length is 16 residues. V was clipped by 3 bases and J by 6 bases; unmatched bases: 11. The CDR3, as DNA: TGCGCCAGCAGCTCAGGGGGCGAAGGTAGCGGTCAGCCCCAGCATTTT. Protein: CASSSGGEGSGQPQHF.

Details on this clone: A single base separates this from a much larger clone, so it may be a read error. CDR3 protein: CASSQDPGDTEAFF. In DNA, the CDR3 is TGTGCCAGCAGCCAAGATCCGGGGGACACTGAAGCTTTCTTT. The rearrangement joins TRBV4-2 to TRBJ1-1; tentatively, D is TRBD1 (5 bases). V lost 0 bases and J lost 3, with 8 bases in between. Germline V lookup: CDR1 LGHNA, CDR2 YNFKEQ. This CDR3 has 14 residues.

The chain recombines TRBV2 with TRBJ2-3; 11 bases are a match to TRBD2. V trimming: 4 bases; J trimming: 0 bases; junction bases outside the gene matches: 12. This CDR3 is 19 amino acids long. The V gene's germline CDR1 is SNHLY and CDR2 FYNNEI. CDR3 protein: CASSGSPGTSGPSTDTQYF. CDR3 nucleotides: TGTGCCAGCAGTGGGAGTCCCGGGACTAGCGGCCCTAGCACAGATACGCAGTATTTT.

This sequence joins TRBV7-6 and TRBJ2-1; tentative D call: TRBD1 (5 bases). V was pared by 2 bases and J by 9 bases, with 8 bases between. Germline-derived CDR1 and CDR2 are SGHVS and FNYEAQ. The CDR3 contains 12 residues. The CDR3 region has the DNA TGTGCCAGCAGCTTATGGGGCGCTGAGCAGTTCTTC. This sequence encodes CASSLWGAEQFF.

The rearrangement links TRBV2 to TRBJ2-7, with a tentative D call TRBD2 (7 bases). The CDR3 runs 12 residues. V was cut by 6 bases and J by 6 bases, with 12 bases left in between. The V gene's germline CDR1 is SNHLY and CDR2 FYNNEI. For the CDR3, the DNA is TGTGCCAGCAGGGGGGGGCGGCGCGAGCAGTACTTC. As protein: CASRGGRREQYF.

In this sample, this clone turned up many times. CDR3 sequence reads: CASSLQTGIEQYF. Here the CDR3 DNA reads TGTGCCAGCAGTTTACAGACCGGGATCGAGCAGTACTTC. The chain couples TRBV12-3 or TRBV12-4 to TRBJ2-7; a possible D gene is TRBD2 (5 bases). This CDR3 contains 13 residues. The V and J ends lost 2 bases and 6 bases respectively, with 11 bases between them.

V is TRBV19 and J is TRBJ2-5, with 8 bases identical to TRBD1. V lost 4 bases to trimming and J lost 5 bases; unmatched junction nucleotides: 6. The CDR3 contains 14 residues. Germline lookup yields CDR1 LNHDA and CDR2 SQIVND (reference sequence). The DNA of the CDR3 is TGTGCCAGTAGTACGCAGGGGGCAGGGGAGACCCAGTACTTC. Its translation is CASSTQGAGETQYF. Supplemented by reference TRBV19 and TRBJ2-5, the full variable domain reads DGGITQSPKYLFRKEGQNVTLSCEQNLNHDAMYWYRQDPGQGLRLIYYSQIVNDFQKGDIAEGYSVSREKKESFPLTVTSAQKNPTAFYLCASSTQGAGETQYFGPGTRLLVL.

The rearrangement joins TRBV10-1 to TRBJ1-5, with 7 bases fitting TRBD1. The CDR3 has 17 residues. Germline values: CDR1 WNHNN, CDR2 SYGVQD (reference sequence). Losses at the gene ends were 10 bases for V and 4 bases for J; bases not matched to a gene: 19. The CDR3: CATSPDRLDVGNQPQHF. Here the CDR3 DNA reads TGCGCCACAAGCCCGGACAGGTTGGATGTTGGAAATCAGCCCCAGCATTTT.

V is TRBV27 and J is TRBJ1-6; perhaps TRBD1 as D (6 bases). The CDR3 contains 16 residues. Trimming left V 0 bases short and J 7 bases short, with 13 bases between. Germline CDR1 reads MNHEY; CDR2 reads SMNVEV (reference sequence). The CDR3 sequence: CASSLSSGTPNSPLHF. CDR3 sequence (DNA): TGTGCCAGCAGTTTATCTTCCGGGACACCAAATTCACCCCTCCACTTT.

V usage is TRBV4-3 and J usage is TRBJ1-2; unclear D gene. The CDR3 spans 16 residues. Between the trimmed V and J ends, which lost 0 bases and 8 bases, there was a span of 19 bases. Germline-derived CDR1 and CDR2 are LGHNA and YSLEER. The CDR3 region has the DNA TGCGCCAGCAGCCAAGATCTAAGTGACGGGGTGGGCGGCTACACCTTC. Translating gives CASSQDLSDGVGGYTF.

This clone was counted only a few times. The J gene is TRBJ2-6, the V gene TRBV9; TRBD2 matches 10 bases. V was pared by 3 bases and J by 0 bases, with 6 bases of the junction left unmatched. The CDR3 spans 18 residues. CDR1 is SGDLS, CDR2 YYNGEE, per germline. The CDR3 region is CASSDSGTSASGANVLTF. DNA for the CDR3: TGTGCCAGCAGCGACTCCGGGACTAGCGCCTCTGGGGCCAACGTCCTGACTTTC.

CDR3 residues: CASSISNSGANVLTF. The CDR3 DNA sequence: TGTGCCAGTAGTATAAGCAACTCTGGGGCCAACGTCCTGACTTTC. This sequence joins TRBV19 and TRBJ2-6; D remains unclear. The V and J ends lost 2 bases and 0 bases respectively, with 5 bases between them. The CDR3 sequence is 15 residues long. Germline V gene sequence: CDR1 LNHDA, CDR2 SQIVND (reference sequence).

This clone was observed once. The CDR3 coding sequence is TGTGCCAGCATCATGACAGGGAAGACTGAAGCTTTCTTT. This sequence encodes CASIMTGKTEAFF. The V call is TRBV6-6, the J call TRBJ1-1; 7 nucleotides align to TRBD1. J lost 5 bases, V lost 7 bases, and 7 bases had no gene match. This CDR3 spans 13 amino acids. The germline CDR1 and CDR2 sequences are MNHNY and SVGAGI (reference sequence).

The genes are TRBV5-1 and TRBJ2-2; TRBD1 agrees at 8 bases. This CDR3 has 15 amino acids. V dropped 3 bases and J dropped 2; count of bases not matched to a gene: 3. The germline V gene has CDR1 SGHRS and CDR2 YFSETQ. The CDR3 loop reads CASSSTGVNTGELFF. The CDR3 region has the DNA TGCGCCAGCAGCTCGACAGGGGTAAACACCGGGGAGCTGTTTTTT.

This clone has just one count. The genes are TRBV12-3 or TRBV12-4 and TRBJ2-1, with D unresolved. The CDR3 sequence is 12 residues long. V was clipped by 3 bases and J by 10 bases, with 10 bases between them. CDR3 coding DNA: TGTGCCAGCAGTTTTATAGAGGAAGAGCAGTTCTTC. This codes for CASSFIEEEQFF.